The TCR beta chain under discussion was sequenced for a study of shared clonotypes between healthy human individuals. In the study overall: Researchers assigned three CD4 naive, three CD4 memory, two CD8 naive and one CD8 memory plate to each donor.

Recent vaccinations or acute infections were absent in the healthy HIV-negative adult donors. Each donor was a Caucasian adult residing in Nashville, Tennessee. As concerns this clone: Its antigen is undetermined.

TCRdb keeps only in-frame clones here, not all; method: immunoSEQ multiplex PCR. The repertoire consists of 2.5 million or so clones, with approximately 90% occurring once and the leading ten covering around 0.14%. Notes on the study in general: Collection of samples was limited to blood; tissue repertoires likely differ.

Germline values: CDR1 MNHNY, CDR2 SVGAGI (reference sequence). J gave up 9 bases and V 5 bases, and 11 bases lay outside the gene matches. CDR3 length: 15 residues. The material sequenced was naive CD4+ T cells sorted from blood. Stated subset: CD45RA+ positively selected. The TCR was taken from a man between 18 and 35 years old in good health. The rearrangement joins TRBV6-6 to TRBJ1-3; 9 bases line up with TRBD1. The CDR3 nucleotides read TGTGCCAGCAGTACCGGACCGGGACAGGGCAGCACCATATATTTT. Amino acid sequence: CASSTGPGQGSTIYF.